A selection of T cell receptor beta chains follows, all from one sample in a study of shared clonotypes between healthy human individuals. This table comes from immunoSEQ multiplex PCR, and its TCRdb copy is limited to in-frame clones, with some not included. This table holds approximately 2.5 million clones, 93% found once. Sequenced: naive CD4+ T cells from PBMCs. Every receptor here comes from a man between 18 and 35 years old in good health. Some clones in this sample may be carry-over from other donors' samples. Both conserved end residues are part of each CDR3. The D gene is left open where the match is weak. Some rows have no size entry. The others give once, few or many, or a class for an expanded clone.

TRBJ2-5 . TRBV5-1 . CASSLDSAQETQYF TGCGCCAGCAGCTTGGATTCGGCCCAAGAGACCCAGTACTTC
TRBJ1-3 . TRBV4-1 TRBD1 CASSHLTGGVGNTIYF TGCGCCAGCAGCCACCTGACAGGGGGCGTTGGAAACACCATATATTTT
TRBJ2-7 . TRBV28 TRBD2 CASSFPASGTSYEQYF TGTGCCAGCAGTTTCCCAGCTAGCGGGACCTCCTACGAGCAGTACTTC
TRBJ2-3 . TRBV6-1 . CASSELAHPDTQYF TGTGCCAGCAGTGAATTGGCCCATCCAGATACGCAGTATTTT
TRBJ2-6 . TRBV10-1 . CASSKTDSPMSSGANVLTF TGCGCCAGCAGTAAGACAGACAGTCCGATGTCCTCTGGGGCCAACGTCCTGACTTTC
TRBJ1-1 . TRBV7-9 . CASSLEGGAEAFF TGTGCCAGCAGCTTAGAGGGGGGCGCTGAAGCTTTCTTT
TRBJ2-1 . TRBV28 . CASTPGGAGSYNEQFF TGTGCCAGCACTCCTGGGGGGGCGGGATCCTACAATGAGCAGTTCTTC
TRBJ2-2 once TRBV11-2 . CASSLNSGRGGELFF TGTGCCAGCAGCTTAAATTCAGGGCGGGGCGGGGAGCTGTTTTTT
TRBJ2-3 . TRBV28 TRBD1 CASTLTGGTDTQYF TGTGCCAGCACCCTGACAGGGGGCACAGATACGCAGTATTTT
TRBJ2-2 . TRBV14 . CASSRTSTSTGELFF TGTGCCAGCAGCCGAACTAGTACGAGCACCGGGGAGCTGTTTTTT
TRBJ2-7 . TRBV9 TRBD1 CASSLSPGQKQYF TGTGCCAGCAGCCTCTCACCGGGACAGAAGCAGTACTTC
TRBJ2-5 . TRBV5-1 . CASSLGPGRETQYF TGCGCCAGCAGCTTGGGTCCCGGTCGGGAGACCCAGTACTTC
TRBJ1-2 . TRBV5-1 . CARIFGRTNYGYTF TGCGCCAGAATATTCGGACGGACCAACTATGGCTACACCTTC
TRBJ1-2 . TRBV19 . CASTQNPGGQFYGYTF TGTGCCAGTACCCAAAACCCTGGAGGGCAGTTTTATGGCTACACCTTC
TRBJ2-7 . TRBV27 TRBD2 CASIETSDYEQYF TGTGCCAGCATAGAGACTAGCGACTACGAGCAGTACTTC
TRBJ1-2 once TRBV5-5 . CASTVTPVHGYTF TGTGCCAGCACCGTGACTCCTGTACATGGCTACACCTTC
TRBJ1-2 . TRBV19 TRBD1 CASTNLRSGGEDYGYTF TGTGCCAGTACCAACCTCCGATCAGGGGGGGAAGACTATGGCTACACCTTC
TRBJ2-7 . TRBV5-6 TRBD2 CASSLREGVTYEQYF TGTGCCAGCAGCTTGAGGGAGGGCGTCACCTACGAGCAGTACTTC
TRBJ2-5 once TRBV2 TRBD1 CASSRQGAGLGETQYF TGTGCCAGCAGTAGACAGGGGGCTGGACTAGGAGAGACCCAGTACTTC
TRBJ2-7 . TRBV2 TRBD2 CASWGTSVREQYF TGTGCCAGCTGGGGGACTAGCGTGAGGGAGCAGTACTTC
TRBJ2-7 . TRBV6-4 TRBD1 CASSPDRASYEQYF TGTGCCAGCAGTCCGGACAGGGCCTCCTACGAGCAGTACTTC
TRBJ1-3 . TRBV5-1 . CASSLGIGLAGNTIYF TGCGCCAGCAGCTTAGGAATAGGCCTGGCGGGAAACACCATATATTTT
TRBJ2-7 . TRBV6-1 . CASIKPGAPYEQYF TGTGCCAGCATCAAGCCGGGAGCCCCCTACGAGCAGTACTTC
TRBJ1-1 few TRBV2 TRBD1 CASSVRGLRAEAFF TGTGCCAGCAGTGTTAGGGGGCTGAGAGCTGAAGCTTTCTTT
TRBJ2-3 . TRBV9 . CASSVAGLRADTQYF TGTGCCAGCAGCGTAGCGGGCCTACGGGCAGATACGCAGTATTTT